This T cell receptor beta chain was captured by sequencing in a study of CD8 T cells in ankylosing spondylitis (dated by TCRdb to the late 2010s). Some background on the complete study: The study set out to find disease-linked TCR variants by profiling T cell receptor beta repertoires in ankylosing spondylitis patients and healthy donors. In total, the full study cohort was made up of about 110 healthy donors and roughly 27 ankylosing spondylitis patients. Peripheral blood was sampled, and synovial fluid was also collected from ankylosing spondylitis patients.

TCRdb records Illumina HiSeq 2500 as the sequencer. Quantitative 5'-RACE with molecular barcodes was the method used to prepare the TCR beta libraries. On the authors' methods: To identify disease-linked TCR variants, a new computational method was used, one built on a probabilistic model of VDJ rearrangement. Through fastp at Q25 and MiXCR, TCRdb rebuilt clones from the public reads, retaining in-frame beta chains. Records with the same CDR3 protein are collapsed into one entry carrying the most frequent genes and DNA. TCRdb assigned the V and J calls; the authors' analysis was not used. For this sample the table gives some 120,000 distinct CDR3 sequences, of which roughly 15% were detected only once. The top ten clonotypes cover 2.5% to 3% of the sample. A note on this clonotype: No antigen is known for it. Base qualities are not at hand, and no much larger clone is one base apart.

Results the study describes overall, beyond this receptor: A CD8+ phenotype was shown by the disease-linked clones, which were found at relatively low frequencies in peripheral blood. Some motif variants were previously reported in synovial fluid and blood of reactive arthritis patients, suggesting common disease-initiation mechanisms. According to the report, matched synovial fluid samples from ankylosing spondylitis patients were significantly enriched for the disease-linked clones. Blood from ankylosing spondylitis patients appeared to be characterized by a TCR beta motif composed of about eight highly homologous amino acid variants.

CDR1 SNHLY and CDR2 FYNNEI are derived from the germline V gene. Trimming costs V 4 bases and J 2 bases, and their ends lie 14 bases apart. Taken from cysteine to phenylalanine, the CDR3 has 16 residues. The retained sequence is limited to the CDR3, 48 bases, with the frame set at the first base. This TCR came from a female donor with ankylosing spondylitis or in good health (not recorded which). The V and J segments used are TRBV2 and TRBJ2-2; the D gene is possibly TRBD1 or TRBD2, with 5 bases matching each. Sequenced material: blood, either unsorted or a sorted T cell fraction (not recorded which). The DNA sequence is given as TGTGCCAGCAGTGTCCCCGGGACCATAAACACCGGGGAGCTGTTTTTT. Its product reads: CASSVPGTINTGELFF.